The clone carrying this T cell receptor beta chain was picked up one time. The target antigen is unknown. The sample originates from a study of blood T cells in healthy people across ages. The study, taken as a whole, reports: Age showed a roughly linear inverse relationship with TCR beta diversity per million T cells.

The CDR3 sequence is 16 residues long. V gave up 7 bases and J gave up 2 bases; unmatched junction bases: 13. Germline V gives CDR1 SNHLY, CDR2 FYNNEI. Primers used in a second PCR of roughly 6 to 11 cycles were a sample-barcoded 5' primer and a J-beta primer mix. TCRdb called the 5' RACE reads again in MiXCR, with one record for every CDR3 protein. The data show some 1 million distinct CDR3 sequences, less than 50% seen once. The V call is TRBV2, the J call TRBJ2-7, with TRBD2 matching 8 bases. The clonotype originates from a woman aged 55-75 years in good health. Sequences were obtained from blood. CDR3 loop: CASTGPAGDGAYEQYF. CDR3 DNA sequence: TGTGCCAGCACCGGACCAGCGGGAGATGGGGCCTACGAGCAGTACTTC.